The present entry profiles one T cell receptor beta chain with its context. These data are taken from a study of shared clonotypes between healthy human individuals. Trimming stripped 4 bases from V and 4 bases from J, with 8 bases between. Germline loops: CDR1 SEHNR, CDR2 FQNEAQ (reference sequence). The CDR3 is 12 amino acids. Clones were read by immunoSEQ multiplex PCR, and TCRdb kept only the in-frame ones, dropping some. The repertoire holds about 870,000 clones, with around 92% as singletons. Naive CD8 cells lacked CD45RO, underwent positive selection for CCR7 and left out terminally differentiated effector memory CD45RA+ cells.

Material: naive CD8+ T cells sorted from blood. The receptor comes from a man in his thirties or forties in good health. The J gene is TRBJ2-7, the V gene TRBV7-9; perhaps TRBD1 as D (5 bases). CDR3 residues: CASSSGYYEQYF. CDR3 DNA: TGTGCCAGCAGCTCAGGGTATTACGAGCAGTACTTC.